This is a list of T cell receptor beta chains from one sample in a study of cytotoxic CD8 clonotypes in ibrutinib-treated CLL. The assay was immunoSEQ multiplex PCR, and TCRdb's table has in-frame clones only and misses some. The repertoire includes hundreds of thousands of clones, 70% to 80% of them detected once, and roughly 6.3% sits in the top ten. The sample was PBMCs, taken before ibrutinib treatment. The origin of the receptors is a human donor with chronic lymphocytic leukemia. Both conserved end residues are part of each CDR3. Each record gives: V gene, CDR3 protein.

TRBV7-8,CASSLGPQETQYF
TRBV18,CASSQNSNQPQHF
TRBV7-9,CASSLVGQGASEQYF
TRBV7-9,CASSSESQPQHF
TRBV9,CASSGMVAGVQEQFF
TRBV5-1,CASSIWDSHTDTQYF
TRBV6-1,CASSHLGHSYEQYF
TRBV28,CASSLVAGGFTGELFF
TRBV4-1,CASSQDRRPQETQYF
TRBV2,CASSGGQSWVTGELFF
TRBV5-6,CASSSASGGNQPQHF
TRBV6-1,CASSEGGQTYEQYF
TRBV19,CASSPSGRYNEQFF
TRBV27,CASRPVHGTGKEEQYF